Following are 19 T cell receptor beta chains from one sample sequenced in a study of T-cell memory formation after mild COVID-19. From the 5' RACE reads, TCRdb called clonotypes with MiXCR, one entry per CDR3 protein. The data contain about half a million distinct CDR3 sequences, around a sixth of them singletons. Input material: PBMCs or a T cell subset sorted from them (not recorded which). Source of these receptors: an adult woman who had mild COVID-19 (a few samples of this study predate the infection). Cell type and time point are not known.

This clonotype was recorded a few times. The chain recombines TRBV7-8 with TRBJ2-3, with 9 bases that match TRBD2. Trimming cost V 5 bases and J 3 bases; bases outside gene matches: 12. This CDR3 spans 17 amino acids. Per the germline V gene, CDR1 is SGHVS and CDR2 is FQNEAQ. The CDR3 coding sequence is TGTGCCAGCAGCCCACTGACGGGGAGCGGGGGGACAGATACGCAGTATTTT. It encodes CASSPLTGSGGTDTQYF.

The chain employs TRBV12-3 or TRBV12-4 and TRBJ1-5; the match to TRBD1 covers 7 bases. The CDR3 totals 18 residues. J was trimmed by 0 bases and V by 1 base; bases with no gene match: 9. CDR3 sequence (DNA): TGTGCCAGCAGTTTAGGGGGACAGTCATGGGCTAGCAATCAGCCCCAGCATTTT. Protein sequence: CASSLGGQSWASNQPQHF.

The rearrangement joins TRBV7-2 to TRBJ2-7; weak D call: TRBD2 (5 bases). With 1 base removed from V and 9 bases from J, the gap between germline ends came to 13 bases. The CDR3 is 13 residues long. The germline gives CDR1 SGHTA, CDR2 FQGNSA. The CDR3 sequence is CASSLGLVAGQYF. The CDR3 DNA reads as TGTGCCAGCAGCTTAGGTTTGGTGGCGGGGCAGTACTTC.

This clonotype showed up just a few times. The V gene is TRBV2, the J gene TRBJ2-1; 9 nucleotides line up with TRBD1. Unmatched junction bases numbered 6, after V lost 6 bases and J lost 0 bases. CDR3 size: 16 residues. From germline, CDR1 is SNHLY and CDR2 FYNNEI. CDR3 nucleotides: TGTGCCAGCAGCCGGGACAGGGATAGCTCCTACAATGAGCAGTTCTTC. Protein: CASSRDRDSSYNEQFF.

The rearrangement uses TRBV4-1 and TRBJ2-7, with D uncertain. V lost 1 base to trimming and J lost 7 bases, with 14 bases between them. The CDR3 spans 14 residues. The germline V gene has CDR1 MGHRA and CDR2 YSYEKL. The CDR3 is CASSQVLVPSEQYF. CDR3 DNA sequence: TGCGCCAGCAGCCAAGTCCTAGTTCCTTCTGAGCAGTACTTC.

This clonotype was observed at least ten times. The chain links TRBV29-1 to TRBJ2-3; D is undetermined. V gave up 2 bases and J gave up 6 bases, with 12 bases separating them. This CDR3 is 13 amino acids long. Per the germline V gene, CDR1 is SQVTM and CDR2 is ANQGSEA. CDR3 protein: CSVEIGSSDTQYF. CDR3 bases: TGCAGCGTTGAAATAGGTTCGTCGGATACGCAGTATTTT.

This clonotype was seen at least ten times. The chain employs TRBV20-1 and TRBJ2-7; 8 bases are a match to TRBD2. This CDR3 is built from 13 residues. Germline V gives CDR1 DFQATT, CDR2 SNEGSKA (reference sequence). V shed 5 bases and J 1 base; nucleotides not matched to a gene: 4. CDR3 nucleotide sequence: TGCAGTGCTCGGGAGGGTGCTTCCTACGAGCAGTACTTC. Translating it yields CSAREGASYEQYF.

This clonotype was found many times. This rearrangement joins TRBV20-1 to TRBJ1-6, with D uncertain. Between the trimmed V and J ends, which lost 1 base and 0 bases, there was a span of 7 bases. CDR1 DFQATT and CDR2 SNEGSKA come from the germline V gene (reference sequence). The CDR3 length is 15 residues. CDR3 loop: CSARGEGSYNSPLHF. The CDR3 DNA follows: TGCAGTGCTAGAGGGGAAGGCTCCTATAATTCACCCCTCCACTTT.

The chain joins TRBV20-1 to TRBJ1-2; 7 bases are a match to TRBD1. Trimming took 3 bases from V and 7 from J; bases not matched to a gene: 17. This CDR3 region has 16 residues. CDR1 and CDR2 from the germline V gene are DFQATT and SNEGSKA (reference sequence). DNA of the CDR3: TGCAGTGCTAGGTCCCAAGTAGCAGGGGGAGGTGGTGGCTACACCTTC. This translates into CSARSQVAGGGGGYTF.

The table lists this clonotype with many counts. The chain combines TRBV29-1 with TRBJ2-3; TRBD2 agrees at 7 bases. V lost 1 base and J lost 5; bases outside the gene matches: 12. The CDR3 has 16 residues. Germline V gene sequence: CDR1 SQVTM, CDR2 ANQGSEA. In DNA, the CDR3 is TGCAGCGTTGAAGGGGAGGGGCGGGGTGGTAGAGATACGCAGTATTTT. As protein: CSVEGEGRGGRDTQYF.

This clonotype was counted ten times or more. J is TRBJ2-3 and V is TRBV5-1, with D unclear. The V end was cut by 3 bases, the J end by 4 bases, with 6 bases between. Germline V gene data show CDR1 as SGHRS and CDR2 as YFSETQ. The CDR3 consists of 12 residues. CDR3 region: CASSSQPDTQYF. As DNA, the CDR3 is TGCGCCAGCAGCTCCCAACCAGATACGCAGTATTTT.

This chain uses TRBV18 with TRBJ2-4; TRBD1 is a possible D gene (5 bases). The germline V gene encodes CDR1 KGHSH and CDR2 LQKENI. V was clipped by 3 bases and J by 2 bases, with 8 bases between them. The CDR3 extends over 14 amino acids. The CDR3 loop is CASSPSDTKNIQYF. In DNA form, the CDR3 reads TGTGCCAGCTCACCGTCGGACACCAAAAACATTCAGTACTTC. Looking up the rest from reference TRBV18 and TRBJ2-4 gives the full variable domain: NAGVMQNPRHLVRRRGQEARLRCSPMKGHSHVYWYRQLPEEGLKFMVYLQKENIIDESGMPKERFSAEFPKEGPSILRIQQVVRGDSAAYFCASSPSDTKNIQYFGAGTRLSVL.

The chain uses TRBV13 and TRBJ2-5, with TRBD1 matching 10 bases. CDR3 length: 15 amino acids. Trimming at V came to 4 bases and at J to 3 bases, leaving 5 bases not matched to a gene. CDR1 and CDR2 from the germline V gene are PRHDT and FYEKMQ (reference sequence). The CDR3 DNA reads TGTGCCAGCAGCTCGGGACAGGGGATTAAAGAGACCCAGTACTTC. Protein sequence: CASSSGQGIKETQYF.

This clonotype was observed a handful of times. The CDR3 region has the DNA TGTGCCACCACCAGGGAGATGGGGCATTCACCCCTCCACTTT. Protein product: CATTREMGHSPLHF. This chain joins TRBV2 and TRBJ1-6; weak D call: TRBD1 (5 bases). The V end lost 10 bases, the J end lost 8 bases, and 18 bases lay between the germline ends. The CDR3 is 14 amino acids. CDR1 and CDR2 from the germline V gene are SNHLY and FYNNEI.

The chain is built from TRBV24-1 and TRBJ2-1, with 7 nucleotides matching TRBD2. J was trimmed by 0 bases and V by 4 bases; bases with no gene match: 5. Germline-derived CDR1 and CDR2 are KGHDR and SFDVKD. The CDR3 runs to 16 residues. CDR3 loop: CATSDRAGSSYNEQFF. The CDR3 nucleotides read TGTGCCACCAGTGACCGAGCGGGAAGCTCCTACAATGAGCAGTTCTTC.

This clonotype was observed a handful of times. V gene TRBV5-6 combines with J gene TRBJ2-3; D is ambiguous. Trimming removed 0 bases from V and 5 bases from J, with 10 bases in between. Germline CDR1 and CDR2: SGHDT and YYEEEE. There are 14 residues in the CDR3. The CDR3 region has the DNA TGTGCCAGCAGCTTGGAGACTTTTTTAGATACGCAGTATTTT. Protein: CASSLETFLDTQYF.

V usage is TRBV29-1 and J usage is TRBJ2-2; 7 nucleotides line up with TRBD1. Trimming removed 7 bases from V and 1 base from J; junction bases left unmatched: 9. The CDR3 is made up of 15 amino acids. The germline CDR1 and CDR2 sequences are SQVTM and ANQGSEA. CDR3 DNA: TGCAGCGATAATACCGGGACAGAGAACACCGGGGAGCTGTTTTTT. Protein sequence: CSDNTGTENTGELFF.

This clonotype has only a few counts. This chain connects TRBV27 to TRBJ1-1; D call uncertain. The CDR3 extends over 13 amino acids. Germline CDR1 MNHEY, CDR2 SMNVEV (reference sequence). The ends were cut back, 3 bases at V and 4 bases at J, with 9 bases in the middle. The CDR3 protein is CASSFAVRTEAFF. CDR3 nucleotides: TGTGCCAGCAGTTTCGCTGTGCGCACTGAAGCTTTCTTT.

This chain links TRBV19 with TRBJ2-1; D gene ambiguous. The CDR3 spans 12 residues. Germline values: CDR1 LNHDA, CDR2 SQIVND (reference sequence). V dropped 7 bases and J dropped 1 base, with 5 bases sitting between them. This CDR3 reads CASKGSYNEQFF. The DNA of the CDR3 is TGTGCCAGTAAGGGATCCTACAATGAGCAGTTCTTC.